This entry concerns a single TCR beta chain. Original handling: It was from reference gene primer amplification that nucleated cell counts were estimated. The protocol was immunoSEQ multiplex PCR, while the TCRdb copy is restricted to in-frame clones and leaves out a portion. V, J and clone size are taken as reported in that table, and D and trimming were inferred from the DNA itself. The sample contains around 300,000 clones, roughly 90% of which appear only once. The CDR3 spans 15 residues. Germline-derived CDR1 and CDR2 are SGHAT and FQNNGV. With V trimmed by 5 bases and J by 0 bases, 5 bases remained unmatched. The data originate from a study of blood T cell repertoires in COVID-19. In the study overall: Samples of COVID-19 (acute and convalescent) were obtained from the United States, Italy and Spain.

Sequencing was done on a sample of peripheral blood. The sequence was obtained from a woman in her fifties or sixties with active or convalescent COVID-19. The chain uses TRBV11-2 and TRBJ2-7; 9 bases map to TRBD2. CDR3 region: CASSASGGTSYEQYF. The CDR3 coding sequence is TGTGCCAGCAGCGCGAGCGGGGGGACCTCCTACGAGCAGTACTTC.